This T cell receptor beta chain was sequenced during a study of identical twins. Findings of the study overall: Analyses of zero insertions could be partly confounded by invariant MAIT and iNKT cells. The study found excess low generation probability among twin-shared out-of-frame alpha sequences. Cord blood beta clonotypes that were abundant carried fewer insertions, and memory repertoires showed no such trend.

In its sample, this clonotype was seen many times. Its antigen remains unknown. V was pared by 4 bases and J by 6 bases, with 5 bases of the junction left unmatched. Germline CDR1 is SGDLS and CDR2 is YYNGEE. The CDR3 spans 13 residues. Unique molecular identifiers were present on cDNA, and template switching added a universal primer site. From the 5' RACE reads, TCRdb called clonotypes with MiXCR, one entry per CDR3 protein. Of about 890,000 distinct CDR3 sequences listed, around 12% were seen once; the top ten hold 1.5% to 2%. These sequences were also reported in another study, on yellow fever vaccine responses in identical twins.

This chain links TRBV9 with TRBJ1-2, with 8 bases aligning to TRBD1. The receptor was isolated from a woman between 18 and 29 years old in good health. Sequencing was done on a sample of PBMCs. This CDR3 reads CASSRTGKNGYTF. The CDR3 DNA reads TGTGCCAGCAGCCGGACAGGGAAGAATGGCTACACCTTC.